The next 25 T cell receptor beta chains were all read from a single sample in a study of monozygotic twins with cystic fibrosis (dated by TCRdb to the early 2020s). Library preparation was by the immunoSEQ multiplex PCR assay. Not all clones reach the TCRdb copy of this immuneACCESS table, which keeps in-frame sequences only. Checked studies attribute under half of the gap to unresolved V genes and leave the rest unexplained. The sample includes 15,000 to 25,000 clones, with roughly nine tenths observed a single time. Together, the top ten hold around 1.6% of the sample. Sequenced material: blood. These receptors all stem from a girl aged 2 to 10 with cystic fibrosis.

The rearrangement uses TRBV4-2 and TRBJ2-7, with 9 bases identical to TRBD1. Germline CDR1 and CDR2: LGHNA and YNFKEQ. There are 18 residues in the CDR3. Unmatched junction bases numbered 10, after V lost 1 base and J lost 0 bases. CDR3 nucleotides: TGTGCCAGCAGCCAAGTCCCGGGACAGGGACTAAGCTCCTACGAGCAGTACTTC. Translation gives CASSQVPGQGLSSYEQYF.

The CDR3 coding sequence is TGTGCCAGCAGCTCTTGGACTAGCGGCTACGAGCAGTTCTTC. This encodes CASSSWTSGYEQFF. The chain links TRBV13 to TRBJ2-1; 10 nucleotides line up with TRBD2. Per germline, CDR1 PRHDT and CDR2 FYEKMQ (reference sequence). Trimming at V came to 4 bases and at J to 10 bases, leaving 7 bases not matched to a gene. The CDR3 runs 14 residues. Variable domain in full (rest from reference TRBV13 and TRBJ2-1): AAGVIQSPRHLIKEKRETATLKCYPIPRHDTVYWYQQGPGQDPQFLISFYEKMQSDKGSIPDRFSAQQFSDYHSELNMSSLELGDSALYFCASSSWTSGYEQFFGPGTRLTVL.

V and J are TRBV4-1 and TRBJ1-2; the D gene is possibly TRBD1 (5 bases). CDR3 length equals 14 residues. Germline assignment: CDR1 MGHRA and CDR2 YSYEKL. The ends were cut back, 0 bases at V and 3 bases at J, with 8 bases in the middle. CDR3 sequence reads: CASSQDGAHYGYTF. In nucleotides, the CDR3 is TGCGCCAGCAGCCAAGACGGGGCGCACTATGGCTACACCTTC.

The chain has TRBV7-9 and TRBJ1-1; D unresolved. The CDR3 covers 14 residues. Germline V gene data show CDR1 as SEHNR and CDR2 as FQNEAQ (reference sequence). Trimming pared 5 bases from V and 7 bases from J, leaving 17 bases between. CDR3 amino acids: CASSPMTHSIEAFF. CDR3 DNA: TGTGCCAGCAGCCCAATGACACATTCCATTGAAGCTTTCTTT.

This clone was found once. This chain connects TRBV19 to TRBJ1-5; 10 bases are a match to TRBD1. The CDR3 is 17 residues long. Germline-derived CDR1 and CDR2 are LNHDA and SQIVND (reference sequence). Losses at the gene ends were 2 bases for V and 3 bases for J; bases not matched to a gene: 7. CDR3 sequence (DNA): TGTGCCAGTAGTATATGGAGAGGGACAGGGGTCAATCAGCCCCAGCATTTT. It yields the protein CASSIWRGTGVNQPQHF.

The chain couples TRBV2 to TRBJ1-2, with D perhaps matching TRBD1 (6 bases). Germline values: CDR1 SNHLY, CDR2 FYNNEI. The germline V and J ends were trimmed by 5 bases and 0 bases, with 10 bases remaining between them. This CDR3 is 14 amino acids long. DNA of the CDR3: TGTGCCAGCAGTCCCGACAGGTCTAACTATGGCTACACCTTC. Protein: CASSPDRSNYGYTF.

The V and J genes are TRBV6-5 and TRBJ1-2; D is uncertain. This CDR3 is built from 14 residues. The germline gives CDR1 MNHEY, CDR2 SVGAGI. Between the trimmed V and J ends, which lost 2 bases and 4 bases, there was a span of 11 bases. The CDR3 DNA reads TGTGCCAGCAGTTACCGCGGGAGGTCCTATGGCTACACCTTC. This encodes CASSYRGRSYGYTF.

The chain's CDR3 is CASSLVSGGTYNEQFF. DNA for the CDR3: TGTGCCAGCAGCTTAGTTAGCGGGGGAACCTACAATGAGCAGTTCTTC. The chain carries TRBV7-2 and TRBJ2-1; 9 bases are shared with TRBD2. The CDR3 is 16 amino acids. Trimming at V came to 1 base and at J to 2 bases, leaving 3 bases not matched to a gene. The germline V gene encodes CDR1 SGHTA and CDR2 FQGNSA.

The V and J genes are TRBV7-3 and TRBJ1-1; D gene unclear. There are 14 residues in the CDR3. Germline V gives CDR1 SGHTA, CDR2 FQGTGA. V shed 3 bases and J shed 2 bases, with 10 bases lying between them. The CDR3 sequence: CASSFLGPNTEAFF. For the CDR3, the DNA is TGTGCCAGCAGCTTTTTGGGCCCAAACACTGAAGCTTTCTTT. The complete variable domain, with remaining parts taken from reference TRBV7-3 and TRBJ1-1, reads GAGVSQTPSNKVTEKGKYVELRCDPISGHTALYWYRQSLGQGPEFLIYFQGTGAADDSGLPNDRFFAVRPEGSVSTLKIQRTERGDSAVYLCASSFLGPNTEAFFGQGTRLTVV.

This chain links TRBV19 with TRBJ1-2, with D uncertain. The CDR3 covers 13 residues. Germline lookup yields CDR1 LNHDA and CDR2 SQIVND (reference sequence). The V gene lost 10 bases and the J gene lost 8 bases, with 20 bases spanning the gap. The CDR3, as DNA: TGTGCCACCCAGGAGAAGGAGATAGGAGGCTACACCTTC. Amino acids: CATQEKEIGGYTF. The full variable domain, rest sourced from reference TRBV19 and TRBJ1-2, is DGGITQSPKYLFRKEGQNVTLSCEQNLNHDAMYWYRQDPGQGLRLIYYSQIVNDFQKGDIAEGYSVSREKKESFPLTVTSAQKNPTAFYLCATQEKEIGGYTFGSGTRLTVV.

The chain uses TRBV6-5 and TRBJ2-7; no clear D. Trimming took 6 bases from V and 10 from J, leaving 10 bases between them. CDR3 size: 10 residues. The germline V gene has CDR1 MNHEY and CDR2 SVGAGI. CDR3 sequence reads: CASSSPAQYF. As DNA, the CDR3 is TGTGCCAGCAGCTCCCCCGCCCAGTACTTC.

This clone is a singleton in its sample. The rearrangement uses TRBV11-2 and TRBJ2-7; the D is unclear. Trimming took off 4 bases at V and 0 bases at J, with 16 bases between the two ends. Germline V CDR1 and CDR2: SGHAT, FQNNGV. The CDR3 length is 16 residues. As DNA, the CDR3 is TGTGCCAGCAGCTCCCGACGGCGCGTCAGCTCCTACGAGCAGTACTTC. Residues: CASSSRRRVSSYEQYF.

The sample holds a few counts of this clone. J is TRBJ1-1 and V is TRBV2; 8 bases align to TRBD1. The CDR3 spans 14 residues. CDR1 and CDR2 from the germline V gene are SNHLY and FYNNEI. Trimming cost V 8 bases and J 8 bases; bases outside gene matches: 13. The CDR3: CASGPTGGVAEAFF. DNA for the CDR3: TGTGCCAGCGGTCCAACAGGGGGAGTGGCGGAAGCTTTCTTT.

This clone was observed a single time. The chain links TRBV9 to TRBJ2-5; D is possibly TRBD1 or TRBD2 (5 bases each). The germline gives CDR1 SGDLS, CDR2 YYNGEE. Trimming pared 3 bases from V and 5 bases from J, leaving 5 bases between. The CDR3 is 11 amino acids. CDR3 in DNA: TGTGCCAGCAGCGGGGGGGAGACCCAGTACTTC. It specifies CASSGGETQYF.

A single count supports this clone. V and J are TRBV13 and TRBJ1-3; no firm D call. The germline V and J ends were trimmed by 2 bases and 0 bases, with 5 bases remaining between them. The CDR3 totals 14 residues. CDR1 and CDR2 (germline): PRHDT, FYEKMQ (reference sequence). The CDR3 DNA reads TGTGCCAGCAGCTTAAAAGGCTCTGGAAACACCATATATTTT. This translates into CASSLKGSGNTIYF. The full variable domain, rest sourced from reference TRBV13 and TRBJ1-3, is AAGVIQSPRHLIKEKRETATLKCYPIPRHDTVYWYQQGPGQDPQFLISFYEKMQSDKGSIPDRFSAQQFSDYHSELNMSSLELGDSALYFCASSLKGSGNTIYFGEGSWLTVV.

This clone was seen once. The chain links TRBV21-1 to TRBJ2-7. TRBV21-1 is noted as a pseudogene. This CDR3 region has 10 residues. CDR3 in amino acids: CASGTYEQYF. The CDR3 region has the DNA TGTGCCAGCGGAACCTACGAGCAGTACTTC.

The CDR3 loop is CASSYSYGSEQYF. The CDR3 DNA reads as TGTGCCAGCAGTTACTCGTATGGGAGCGAGCAGTACTTC. The chain links TRBV6-6 to TRBJ2-7; possible D gene TRBD2, 5 bases. V was cut by 0 bases and J by 6 bases, with 9 bases left in between. The CDR3 consists of 13 residues. Germline V gene data show CDR1 as MNHNY and CDR2 as SVGAGI (reference sequence).

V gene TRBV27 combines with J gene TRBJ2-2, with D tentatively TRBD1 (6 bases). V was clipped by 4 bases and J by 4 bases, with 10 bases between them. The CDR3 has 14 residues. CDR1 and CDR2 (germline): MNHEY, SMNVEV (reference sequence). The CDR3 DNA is TGTGCCAGCAGTTCCGGGACAACCACCGGGGAGCTGTTTTTT. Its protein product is CASSSGTTTGELFF.

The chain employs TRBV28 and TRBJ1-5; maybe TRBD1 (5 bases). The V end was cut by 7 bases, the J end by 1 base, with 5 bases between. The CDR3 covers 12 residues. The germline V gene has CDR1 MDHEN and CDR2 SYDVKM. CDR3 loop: CASTGSNQPQHF. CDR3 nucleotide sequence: TGTGCCAGCACAGGGAGCAATCAGCCCCAGCATTTT.

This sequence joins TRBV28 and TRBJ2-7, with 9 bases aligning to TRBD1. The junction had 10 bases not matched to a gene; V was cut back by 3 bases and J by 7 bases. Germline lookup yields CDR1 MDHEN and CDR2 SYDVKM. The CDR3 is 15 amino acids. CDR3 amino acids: CASSFSRQGVGEQYF. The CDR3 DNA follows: TGTGCCAGCAGTTTTTCGCGACAGGGGGTGGGTGAGCAGTACTTC.

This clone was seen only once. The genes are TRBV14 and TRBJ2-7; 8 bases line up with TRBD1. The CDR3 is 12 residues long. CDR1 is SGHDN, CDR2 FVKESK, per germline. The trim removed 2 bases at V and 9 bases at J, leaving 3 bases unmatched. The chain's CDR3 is CASSQSGTGQYF. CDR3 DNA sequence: TGTGCCAGCAGCCAATCGGGGACAGGGCAGTACTTC.

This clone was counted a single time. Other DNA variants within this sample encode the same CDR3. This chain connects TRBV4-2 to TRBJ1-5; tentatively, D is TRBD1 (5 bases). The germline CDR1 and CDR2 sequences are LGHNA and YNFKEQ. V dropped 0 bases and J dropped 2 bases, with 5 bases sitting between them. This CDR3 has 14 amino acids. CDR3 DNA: TGTGCCAGCAGCCAAGACAGGGGCAATCAGCCCCAGCATTTT. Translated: CASSQDRGNQPQHF.

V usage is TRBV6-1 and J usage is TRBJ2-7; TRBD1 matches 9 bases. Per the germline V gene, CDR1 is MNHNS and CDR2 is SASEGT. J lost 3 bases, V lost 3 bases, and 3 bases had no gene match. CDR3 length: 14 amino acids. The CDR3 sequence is CASSEDRGGYEQYF. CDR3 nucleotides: TGTGCCAGCAGTGAGGACAGGGGAGGCTACGAGCAGTACTTC.

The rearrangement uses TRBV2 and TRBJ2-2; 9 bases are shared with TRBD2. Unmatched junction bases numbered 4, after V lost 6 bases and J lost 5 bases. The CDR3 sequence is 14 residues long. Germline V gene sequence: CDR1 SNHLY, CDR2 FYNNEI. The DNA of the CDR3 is TGTGCCAGCAGGCGGGGGGGCCCAACCGGGGAGCTGTTTTTT. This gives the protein CASRRGGPTGELFF.

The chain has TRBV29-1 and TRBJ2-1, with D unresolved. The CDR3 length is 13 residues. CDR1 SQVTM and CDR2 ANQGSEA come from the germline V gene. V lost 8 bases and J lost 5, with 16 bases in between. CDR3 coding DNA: TGCAGCTCTACCGGTCAGGCAGACAATGAGCAGTTCTTC. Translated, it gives CSSTGQADNEQFF.